The 31 T cell receptor beta chains in this list originate from one sample, sequenced in a study of blood T cells in healthy people across ages. Using a J-beta primer mix together with a sample-barcoded 5' primer, a second PCR was run for about 6 to 12 cycles. MiXCR, run by TCRdb on the 5' RACE reads, gives a single entry per CDR3 protein. The repertoire has hundreds of thousands of distinct CDR3 sequences, approximately 52% of them found once; the top ten carry roughly 13%. The sequenced sample consisted of blood. Receptors originate from a woman of 80 years or more in good health.

Notes on this clonotype: Possible read error: a much larger clone is one base away. The chain employs TRBV24-1 and TRBJ2-4, with D unclear. The J call may be mistaken, given a closer DNA end match to TRBJ2-7. The CDR3 is made up of 16 amino acids. CDR1 is KGHDR, CDR2 SFDVKD, per germline. CDR3 protein: CATSRWESRNYCEQYF. The CDR3, as DNA: TGTGCCACCAGCCGCTGGGAATCCCGAAACTACTGCGAGCAGTACTTC.

Ten or more counts support this clonotype. The rearrangement uses TRBV24-1 and TRBJ2-5, with no clear D. Trimming left V 4 bases short and J 5 bases short, with 10 bases between. There are 13 residues in the CDR3. In germline, CDR1 is KGHDR, CDR2 SFDVKD. This chain's CDR3 is CATSEGAQETQYF. CDR3 in DNA: TGTGCCACCAGTGAAGGAGCTCAGGAGACCCAGTACTTC.

Regarding this clonotype: A junction end diverges from the germline sequence, so it may reflect a read error. J is TRBJ1-2 and V is TRBV12-3 or TRBV12-4, with D perhaps matching TRBD1 (5 bases). The CDR3 consists of 15 residues. CDR3 sequence reads: CASSSRQSFSYGYTF. The DNA of the CDR3 is TGTGCCAGTAGTTCTAGACAGAGTTTCTCCTATGGCTACACCTTC.

The chain recombines TRBV20-1 with TRBJ1-4, with 9 bases identical to TRBD1. The CDR3 is 12 amino acids. Germline values: CDR1 DFQATT, CDR2 SNEGSKA (reference sequence). The CDR3 sequence: CLPDRGDEKLFF. For the CDR3, the DNA is TGCCTCCCTGACAGGGGGGATGAAAAACTGTTTTTT.

About this clonotype itself: A read error may be the cause here, since a much bigger clone is one base away. This chain connects TRBV20-1 to TRBJ2-1, with D possibly called TRBD1 or TRBD2 (5 bases each). From germline, CDR1 is DFQATT and CDR2 SNEGSKA (reference sequence). V gave up 3 bases and J gave up 4 bases, with 19 bases separating them. The CDR3 loop spans 16 amino acids. The CDR3 loop is CSARGDAANVYNEQFF. In nucleotides, the CDR3 is TGCAGTGCTAGGGGGGACGCTGCTAATGTTTACAATGAGCAGTTCTTC.

About this clonotype itself: This may be a read error, as it is one base from a much larger clone. The V gene is TRBV9, the J gene TRBJ2-4, with D unresolved. The end of the DNA is better explained by TRBJ2-5, so the J call may be wrong. Germline assignment: CDR1 SGDLS and CDR2 YYNGEE. This CDR3 has 13 residues. The CDR3 protein is CASSARPAETQYF. The CDR3 DNA is TGTGCCAGCAGCGCCCGACCAGCAGAGACCCAGTACTTC.

The chain recombines TRBV27 with TRBJ1-4; D is uncertain. Germline V lookup: CDR1 MNHEY, CDR2 SMNVEV (reference sequence). V was cut by 4 bases and J by 8 bases, with 11 bases left in between. The CDR3 runs to 13 residues. The CDR3 coding sequence is TGTGCCAGCAGTTACGTGGCGGGGGAAAAACTGTTTTTT. This gives the protein CASSYVAGEKLFF.

This clonotype was counted at least ten times. The J gene is TRBJ2-3, the V gene TRBV6-5, with a weak D call TRBD2 (6 bases). The CDR3 contains 14 residues. Germline-derived CDR1 and CDR2 are MNHEY and SVGAGI. Deletions cut 0 bases from V and 4 bases from J, with 8 bases between. The DNA of the CDR3 is TGTGCCAGCAGTTACTCAGCTAGCGCAGATACGCAGTATTTT. Its translation is CASSYSASADTQYF.

On this clonotype: A clone one base away is much larger, so this may be a read error. The gene calls are TRBV7-2 and TRBJ2-5; D possibly corresponds to TRBD1 (5 bases). The V and J ends lost 4 bases and 11 bases respectively, with 26 bases between them. From germline, CDR1 is SGHTA and CDR2 FQGNSA. The CDR3 runs to 16 residues. Written as DNA, the CDR3 is TGTGCCAGCAGCTGGGTAAAGCAGGGAATCTACAATGAGCAGTACTTC. Translating it yields CASSWVKQGIYNEQYF.

This clonotype was seen only a few times. The V call is TRBV6-5, the J call TRBJ2-3; D not resolved. Trimming removed 2 bases at V and 6 bases at J, with 12 bases between. Germline CDR1 MNHEY, CDR2 SVGAGI. This CDR3 comprises 14 residues. The CDR3 coding sequence is TGTGCCAGCAGTTACGATCGAGATTCGGATACGCAGTATTTT. Its translation is CASSYDRDSDTQYF.

The CDR3 region is CASSPPTGGPKNEQFF. Written as DNA, the CDR3 is TGTGCCAGCAGTCCGCCAACGGGAGGCCCGAAGAATGAGCAGTTCTTC. V and J are TRBV28 and TRBJ2-1; TRBD2 matches 7 bases. V was pared by 5 bases and J by 7 bases, with 14 bases of the junction left unmatched. This CDR3 comprises 16 residues. The germline V gene encodes CDR1 MDHEN and CDR2 SYDVKM.

This clonotype was counted at least ten times. This rearrangement joins TRBV29-1 to TRBJ2-1, with a weak D call TRBD1 (6 bases). The germline V gene has CDR1 SQVTM and CDR2 ANQGSEA. This CDR3 is 12 amino acids long. Trimming removed 6 bases at V and 6 bases at J, with 12 bases between. CDR3 nucleotide sequence: TGCAGCGTGGACGGGACAAGCAATGAGCAGTTCTTC. It codes for CSVDGTSNEQFF.

This rearrangement joins TRBV12-3 or TRBV12-4 to TRBJ1-1; perhaps TRBD1 as D (5 bases). This CDR3 comprises 15 residues. The germline V and J ends were trimmed by 2 bases and 4 bases, with 14 bases remaining between them. Here the CDR3 reads CASSLTWQGGTEAFF. CDR3 bases: TGTGCCAGCAGTTTAACCTGGCAGGGAGGCACTGAAGCTTTCTTT.

This clonotype was detected ten times or more. V gene TRBV20-1 combines with J gene TRBJ2-7; TRBD2 aligns across 11 bases. This CDR3 contains 16 residues. Germline CDR1 is DFQATT and CDR2 is SNEGSKA (reference sequence). Germline trimming cut 3 bases from V and 3 bases from J; bases unmatched to any gene: 10. CDR3 region: CSASRRTSGPYYEQYF. The CDR3 DNA reads TGCAGTGCTAGCCGGAGGACTAGCGGGCCGTACTACGAGCAGTACTTC.

This clonotype was seen more than once but under ten times. The chain employs TRBV20-1 and TRBJ2-6, with a weak D call TRBD2 (6 bases). Germline CDR1 DFQATT, CDR2 SNEGSKA (reference sequence). Trimming took off 2 bases at V and 1 base at J, with 15 bases between the two ends. This CDR3 comprises 17 residues. DNA for the CDR3: TGCAGTGCTAGAAATCGGGGGTGGGAATCTGGGGCCAACGTCCTGACTTTC. The encoded protein is CSARNRGWESGANVLTF.

This clonotype appeared many times. The junction does not match germline at one end; this may be a read error. This rearrangement joins TRBV12-3 or TRBV12-4 to TRBJ1-2; 8 positions agree with TRBD1. The CDR3 covers 14 residues. This CDR3 is CASSLGQGVYGYTF. CDR3 coding DNA: TGCGCCAGCAGCCTCGGACAGGGTGTCTATGGCTACACCTTC.

Turning to this clonotype: A much larger clone differs by one base, so this may be a read error. The V and J genes are TRBV28 and TRBJ2-7; 8 bases align to TRBD2. The CDR3 totals 17 residues. The germline gives CDR1 MDHEN, CDR2 SYDVKM. CDR3 in amino acids: CAGSFSKSGSWSYEQYF. The DNA of the CDR3 is TGTGCCGGCAGTTTTTCGAAGAGCGGGAGTTGGTCCTACGAGCAGTACTTC.

The chain is built from TRBV28 and TRBJ2-1, with TRBD2 matching 8 bases. With V trimmed by 5 bases and J by 6 bases, 6 bases remained unmatched. Looked up from germline, CDR1 is MDHEN and CDR2 is SYDVKM. The CDR3 runs to 14 residues. CDR3 bases: TGTGCCAGCAGTCCCCCGGGGGGGTTCAATGAGCAGTTCTTC. Residues: CASSPPGGFNEQFF.

The V call is TRBV27, the J call TRBJ1-1; D not certain. Germline CDR1 and CDR2: MNHEY and SMNVEV (reference sequence). V shed 5 bases and J shed 4 bases, with 14 bases lying between them. This CDR3 spans 14 amino acids. The CDR3 is CASSLTSISTEAFF. CDR3 nucleotide sequence: TGTGCCAGCAGTCTAACCTCCATCTCCACTGAAGCTTTCTTT.

The chain employs TRBV15 and TRBJ2-3; 11 bases agree with TRBD2. The germline V gene has CDR1 LNHNV and CDR2 YYDKDF (reference sequence). This CDR3 spans 16 amino acids. Losses at the gene ends were 8 bases for V and 4 bases for J; bases not matched to a gene: 11. CDR3 loop: CATSATGTSGADTQYF. DNA for the CDR3: TGTGCCACCTCCGCAACCGGGACTAGCGGCGCAGATACGCAGTATTTT.

The V call is TRBV6-6, the J call TRBJ1-5; TRBD1 might be the D (5 bases). V was trimmed by 2 bases and J by 2 bases, leaving 10 bases between them. The CDR3 runs to 15 residues. Germline V CDR1 and CDR2: MNHNY, SVGAGI (reference sequence). The CDR3 DNA is TGTGCCAGCAGTTACGGGCGGGGCGGCAATCAGCCCCAGCATTTT. Translating gives CASSYGRGGNQPQHF.

In this sample, this clonotype turned up a few times. CDR3 DNA sequence: TGTGCCAGCACCCAGCGGACTAGCGGGGAAGAGACCCAGTACTTC. Translation: CASTQRTSGEETQYF. The chain carries TRBV6-2 or TRBV6-3 and TRBJ2-5, with 12 bases matching TRBD2. The V and J ends lost 7 bases and 3 bases, in that order; junction bases with no gene match: 6. The CDR3 loop spans 15 amino acids. The germline V gene encodes CDR1 MNHEY and CDR2 SVGEGT.

V gene TRBV6-2 or TRBV6-3 combines with J gene TRBJ2-2, with a possible D match to TRBD2 (7 bases). From germline, CDR1 is MNHEY and CDR2 SVGEGT. Deletions cut 8 bases from V and 1 base from J, with 17 bases between. The CDR3 covers 16 residues. CDR3 in amino acids: CASGRGASWNTGELFF. DNA of the CDR3: TGTGCCAGCGGGAGGGGGGCTAGTTGGAACACCGGGGAGCTGTTTTTT.

The chain carries TRBV3-1 and TRBJ1-1; D perhaps matches TRBD1 (6 bases). CDR3 length: 14 amino acids. Trimming stripped 4 bases from V and 1 base from J, with 10 bases between. Germline assignment: CDR1 LGHDT and CDR2 YNNKEL (reference sequence). CDR3 protein: CASSRWDTNTEAFF. The CDR3 DNA reads as TGTGCCAGCAGCCGATGGGACACGAACACTGAAGCTTTCTTT.

Note on this clonotype: One end of the junction varies from germline; a read error may be responsible. The chain combines TRBV6-5 with TRBJ1-6; unclear D gene. The CDR3 is 14 amino acids. Germline V CDR1 and CDR2: MNHEY, SVGAGI. Here the CDR3 DNA reads TGTGCCGGCAGACCGTCGGGTTCTAATTCACCCCTCCACTTT. Translated, it gives CAGRPSGSNSPLHF.

This clonotype was detected many times. The J gene is TRBJ2-7, the V gene TRBV27; D may be TRBD1 (5 bases). CDR3 length equals 14 residues. Between the trimmed V and J ends, which lost 3 bases and 6 bases, there was a span of 15 bases. CDR1 MNHEY and CDR2 SMNVEV come from the germline V gene (reference sequence). The CDR3 DNA reads as TGTGCCAGCAGTTTGCAACCCGGTACAGGCGAGCAGTACTTC. As protein: CASSLQPGTGEQYF.

The chain links TRBV20-1 to TRBJ2-5; 7 positions agree with TRBD2. J gave up 1 base and V 3 bases, and 8 bases lay outside the gene matches. The CDR3 has 15 residues. CDR1 and CDR2 (germline): DFQATT, SNEGSKA (reference sequence). Here the CDR3 DNA reads TGCAGTGCTAGCCCATGGACTAGTCGCCAAGAGACCCAGTACTTC. Its protein is CSASPWTSRQETQYF.

There are a few counts of this clonotype. The gene calls are TRBV11-1 and TRBJ1-6; D may be TRBD1 (5 bases). V was clipped by 5 bases and J by 6 bases, with 11 bases between them. The CDR3 is 14 residues long. CDR1 and CDR2 from the germline V gene are SGHAT and FQDESV (reference sequence). Here the CDR3 reads CASSRGISNSPLHF. The CDR3 region has the DNA TGTGCCAGCAGCCGGGGGATAAGTAATTCACCCCTCCACTTT.

The chain employs TRBV5-1 and TRBJ2-1; tentative D call: TRBD2 (6 bases). Germline V gene data show CDR1 as SGHRS and CDR2 as YFSETQ. Trimming removed 0 bases from V and 3 bases from J, with 10 bases in between. The CDR3 loop spans 15 amino acids. Here the CDR3 DNA reads TGCGCCAGCAGCTTGGCAGGTAGCGGCTACAATGAGCAGTTCTTC. This translates into CASSLAGSGYNEQFF.

The V gene is TRBV28, the J gene TRBJ2-4; 9 bases line up with TRBD1. Unmatched junction bases numbered 5, after V lost 8 bases and J lost 0 bases. Germline V gives CDR1 MDHEN, CDR2 SYDVKM. The CDR3 is made up of 15 amino acids. The CDR3 sequence is CASQTGGLAKNIQYF. CDR3 DNA sequence: TGTGCCAGCCAGACAGGGGGTTTAGCCAAAAACATTCAGTACTTC.

This clonotype appeared many times. The V call is TRBV10-1, the J call TRBJ2-3, with 7 bases matching TRBD1. The CDR3 is 15 amino acids. Germline V gene lookup returns CDR1 WNHNN and CDR2 SYGVQD (reference sequence). J gave up 6 bases and V 4 bases, and 10 bases lay outside the gene matches. In DNA, the CDR3 is TGCGCCAGCAGTGGAATAGACAGGGAATTTGATACGCAGTATTTT. Its translation: CASSGIDREFDTQYF.